Following are 2 T cell receptor beta chains from one sample sequenced in a study of blood T cell repertoires in COVID-19. Clones were sequenced by immunoSEQ multiplex PCR, and TCRdb holds only the in-frame ones, with some missing. The repertoire holds 65,000 to 75,000 clones, with roughly nine tenths as singletons. The specimen sequenced was peripheral blood. The source of these receptors is a man in his fifties with acute or convalescent COVID-19.

CDR3 DNA sequence: TGTGCCAGTAGTAAGCAACATCCGGGACAGGGCGGGACTAATGAAAAACTGTTTTTT. Protein: CASSKQHPGQGGTNEKLFF. The chain combines TRBV19 with TRBJ1-4, with TRBD1 matching 9 bases. There are 19 residues in the CDR3. J was trimmed by 2 bases and V by 4 bases; bases with no gene match: 14. Germline-derived CDR1 and CDR2 are LNHDA and SQIVND (reference sequence). The whole variable domain, remainder taken from reference TRBV19 and TRBJ1-4, is DGGITQSPKYLFRKEGQNVTLSCEQNLNHDAMYWYRQDPGQGLRLIYYSQIVNDFQKGDIAEGYSVSREKKESFPLTVTSAQKNPTAFYLCASSKQHPGQGGTNEKLFFGSGTQLSVL.

This chain joins TRBV29-1 and TRBJ2-2; D is undetermined. Looked up from germline, CDR1 is SQVTM and CDR2 is ANQGSEA. V lost 3 bases, J lost 4 bases, and 15 bases lay in between. CDR3 length equals 15 residues. The chain's CDR3 is CSVENPNRGTGELFF. CDR3 bases: TGCAGCGTTGAGAACCCTAATCGAGGCACCGGGGAGCTGTTTTTT.